This is a list of T cell receptor beta chains from one sample in a study of low-dose radiotherapy and immunotherapy resistance in tumors. TCRdb itself ran the reads through MiXCR, one entry per CDR3 protein. The profile shows tens of thousands of distinct CDR3 sequences, around a fifth of them singletons. This specimen consisted of PBMCs, obtained after low-dose radiotherapy plus immunotherapy. These receptors originate from a female donor with ovarian cancer. Each CDR3 is given with its conserved first and last residue. Each record gives: clone size, J gene, D gene, V gene, CDR3 protein, CDR3 DNA. A D gene is named only where the DNA matches it firmly. Not every row has a clone size; where given, it reads once, few, many or a size class.

>many|TRBJ2-4|-|TRBV6-2/TRBV6-3
CASRTDLSTLAKNIQYF
TGTGCCAGTCGAACGGACTTGTCGACTTTAGCCAAAAACATTCAGTACTTC
>-|TRBJ1-1|-|TRBV28
CASNPGSSPHLNTEAFF
TGTGCCAGCAACCCGGGGTCCTCGCCCCACCTAAACACTGAAGCTTTCTTT
>many|TRBJ1-3|-|TRBV2
CASSEARGNTIYF
TGTGCCAGCAGTGAAGCGCGTGGAAACACCATATATTTT
>many|TRBJ2-7|-|TRBV19
CASSPGGLNYEQYF
TGTGCCAGTAGCCCCGGCGGGCTCAACTACGAGCAGTACTTC
>many|TRBJ2-5|TRBD2|TRBV6-2/TRBV6-3
CASSRLAANRETQYF
TGTGCCAGCAGTCGTCTAGCGGCGAATCGGGAGACCCAGTACTTC
>many|TRBJ2-3|-|TRBV19
CASSITGKGRTDTQYF
TGTGCCAGTAGTATAACAGGGAAGGGAAGGACAGATACGCAGTATTTT
>many|TRBJ1-2|-|TRBV29-1
CSVEPPLTGAGGYTF
TGCAGCGTTGAACCACCCCTTACTGGGGCGGGTGGCTACACCTTC
>few|TRBJ2-1|-|TRBV5-5
CASSLRLEGYNEQFF
TGTGCCAGCAGCTTGCGTTTGGAGGGCTACAATGAGCAGTTCTTC
>few|TRBJ1-2|TRBD1|TRBV7-2
CASSPRQGLTGGYTF
TGTGCCAGCAGCCCGAGACAGGGACTTACGGGAGGCTACACCTTC
>many|TRBJ2-3|TRBD1|TRBV9
CASSVVATGGASTDTQYF
TGTGCCAGCAGCGTAGTTGCCACAGGGGGTGCTAGCACAGATACGCAGTATTTT
>many|TRBJ2-3|-|TRBV7-2
CASSRDAGVDTQYF
TGTGCCAGCAGCCGGGATGCGGGTGTGGATACGCAGTATTTT
>-|TRBJ1-4|TRBD1|TRBV19
CASSPRQGLNEKLFF
TGTGCCAGTAGTCCCAGACAGGGACTTAATGAAAAACTGTTTTTT
>few|TRBJ2-1|-|TRBV6-2/TRBV6-3
CASSYSSIQHEQFF
TGTGCCAGCAGTTACTCGAGTATACAGCATGAGCAGTTCTTC
>many|TRBJ1-1|-|TRBV15
CATQRRHFDGGTEAFF
TGTGCCACCCAACGGCGGCACTTCGATGGCGGCACTGAAGCTTTCTTT
>-|TRBJ1-5|-|TRBV6-5
CASSPVVQGVGPRGPQHF
TGTGCCAGCAGCCCGGTTGTTCAGGGAGTGGGCCCGAGGGGGCCCCAGCATTTT
>many|TRBJ2-3|TRBD2|TRBV7-8
CASSLLVASGRARPDTQYF
TGTGCCAGCAGCTTACTTGTGGCTAGCGGGAGGGCCAGGCCAGATACGCAGTATTTT
>-|TRBJ1-5|-|TRBV30
CAWSEGKSNQPQHF
TGTGCCTGGAGCGAAGGGAAAAGCAATCAGCCCCAGCATTTT
>many|TRBJ1-4|TRBD1|TRBV7-2
CASTYIGTGANEKLFF
TGTGCCAGCACCTACATCGGGACAGGAGCCAATGAAAAACTGTTTTTT
>many|TRBJ2-5|TRBD2|TRBV20-1
CSASASGRISETQYF
TGCAGTGCTAGTGCCAGCGGGAGAATTTCGGAGACCCAGTACTTC
>many|TRBJ1-6|-|TRBV28
CASSPPLSTSARSPLHF
TGTGCCAGCAGTCCACCCCTCTCCACATCGGCACGGTCACCCCTCCACTTT
>many|TRBJ2-5|TRBD2|TRBV12-3/TRBV12-4
CASSSLAGAPKETQYF
TGTGCCAGCAGTTCCCTAGCGGGGGCTCCCAAAGAGACCCAGTACTTC
>many|TRBJ2-2|-|TRBV12-3/TRBV12-4
CASSGDTGELFF
TGTGCCAGCAGTGGAGACACCGGGGAGCTGTTTTTT
>many|TRBJ2-6|-|TRBV6-6
CASSYRAVGLVLTF
TGTGCCAGCAGTTACCGGGCCGTGGGGCTCGTCCTGACTTTC